A single sample is the source of the 8 T cell receptor beta chains below, sequenced in a study of shared clonotypes between healthy human individuals (dated by TCRdb to 2019 to 2021). The method behind the library was the immunoSEQ multiplex PCR assay. TCRdb limited this immuneACCESS table to in-frame rearrangements with V and J called. A share of clones is missing; checked studies link under half to unresolved V genes, and the rest is unexplained. The sample table records approximately 2.5 million clones; under 95% of these occur just once. The biggest ten clones account for 0.36% of the sample. Input material: naive CD4+ T cells from PBMCs. The label giving this sample's cell subset or site can be read as: CD45RA+ positively selected. These receptors came from a man in his late teens or twenties in good health. Some clones in this sample may be carry-over from other donors' samples.

The chain combines TRBV28 with TRBJ2-7, with D perhaps matching TRBD1 (6 bases). The CDR3 extends over 15 amino acids. From germline, CDR1 is MDHEN and CDR2 SYDVKM. V lost 7 bases and J 7 bases, leaving 23 bases between the germline ends. CDR3 protein: CASTPNLSRGSEQYF. The CDR3 DNA is TGTGCCAGCACCCCGAACCTAAGCAGGGGAAGTGAGCAGTACTTC.

This clone appeared once. J is TRBJ1-3 and V is TRBV28; D remains unclear. The germline V and J ends were trimmed by 6 bases and 0 bases, with 9 bases remaining between them. CDR3 length: 14 residues. The V gene's germline CDR1 is MDHEN and CDR2 SYDVKM. CDR3 region: CASSPDGSGNTIYF. The CDR3 bases are TGTGCCAGCAGCCCGGACGGCTCTGGAAACACCATATATTTT.

This clone was seen a few times. The J gene is TRBJ1-1, the V gene TRBV19, with 12 positions matching TRBD1. Per the germline V gene, CDR1 is LNHDA and CDR2 is SQIVND (reference sequence). V dropped 11 bases and J dropped 2; count of bases not matched to a gene: 6. The CDR3 runs to 14 residues. The CDR3 protein is CASGTGGSNTEAFF. The CDR3 bases are TGTGCCTCCGGGACAGGGGGCTCCAACACTGAAGCTTTCTTT.

The chain joins TRBV28 to TRBJ2-7; 7 bases line up with TRBD2. There are 15 residues in the CDR3. V dropped 7 bases and J dropped 2; count of bases not matched to a gene: 11. The germline V gene encodes CDR1 MDHEN and CDR2 SYDVKM. CDR3 protein: CASINRASGTYEQYF. The CDR3 DNA reads TGTGCCAGCATCAATCGGGCTAGCGGAACCTACGAGCAGTACTTC.

This clone was recorded once. The V and J genes are TRBV6-1 and TRBJ1-1; 7 bases match TRBD1. This CDR3 contains 13 residues. Unmatched junction bases numbered 7, after V lost 6 bases and J lost 6 bases. The germline gives CDR1 MNHNS, CDR2 SASEGT. The CDR3 protein is CASRTTGWAEAFF. CDR3 nucleotides: TGTGCCAGCAGGACGACAGGGTGGGCTGAAGCTTTCTTT.

This clone was detected a few times. The V call is TRBV4-1, the J call TRBJ2-1; either TRBD1 or TRBD2 may supply D (5 bases each). The V gene lost 3 bases and the J gene lost 2 bases, with 14 bases spanning the gap. This CDR3 is 16 amino acids long. Per the germline V gene, CDR1 is MGHRA and CDR2 is YSYEKL. This CDR3 reads CASSQGTERAYNEQFF. The DNA for the CDR3 is TGCGCCAGCAGCCAGGGGACGGAACGGGCCTACAATGAGCAGTTCTTC.

The genes are TRBV5-4 and TRBJ1-2, with D tentatively TRBD1 (5 bases). CDR1 is SGHNT and CDR2 is YYREEE in the germline V gene (reference sequence). V gave up 0 bases and J gave up 8 bases, with 14 bases separating them. The CDR3 is 14 amino acids. In DNA, the CDR3 is TGTGCCAGCAGCTTGGCTTTCTGGGGGGACGGCTACACCTTC. Its protein product is CASSLAFWGDGYTF. The full variable domain, with the rest looked up from reference TRBV5-4 and TRBJ1-2, is ETGVTQSPTHLIKTRGQQVTLRCSSQSGHNTVSWYQQALGQGPQFIFQYYREEENGRGNFPPRFSGLQFPNYSSELNVNALELDDSALYLCASSLAFWGDGYTFGSGTRLTVV.

CDR3 region: CRAGGPNEQFF. The CDR3 nucleotides read TGTAGGGCGGGAGGCCCCAATGAGCAGTTCTTC. V is TRBV28 and J is TRBJ2-1; 8 positions agree with TRBD2. The CDR3 extends over 11 amino acids. The germline CDR1 and CDR2 sequences are MDHEN and SYDVKM.